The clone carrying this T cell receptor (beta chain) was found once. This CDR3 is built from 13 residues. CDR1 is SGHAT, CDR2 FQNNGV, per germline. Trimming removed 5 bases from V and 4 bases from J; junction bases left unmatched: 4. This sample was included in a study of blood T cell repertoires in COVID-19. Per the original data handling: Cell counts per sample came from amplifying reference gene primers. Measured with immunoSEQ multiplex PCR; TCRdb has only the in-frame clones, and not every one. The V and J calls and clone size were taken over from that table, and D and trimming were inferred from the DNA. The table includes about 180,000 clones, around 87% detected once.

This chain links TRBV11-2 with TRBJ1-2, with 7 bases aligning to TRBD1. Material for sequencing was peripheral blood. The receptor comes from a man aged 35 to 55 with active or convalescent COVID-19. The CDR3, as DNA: TGTGCCAGCAGCCCTGGGACAGCCTATGGCTACACCTTC. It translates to CASSPGTAYGYTF.